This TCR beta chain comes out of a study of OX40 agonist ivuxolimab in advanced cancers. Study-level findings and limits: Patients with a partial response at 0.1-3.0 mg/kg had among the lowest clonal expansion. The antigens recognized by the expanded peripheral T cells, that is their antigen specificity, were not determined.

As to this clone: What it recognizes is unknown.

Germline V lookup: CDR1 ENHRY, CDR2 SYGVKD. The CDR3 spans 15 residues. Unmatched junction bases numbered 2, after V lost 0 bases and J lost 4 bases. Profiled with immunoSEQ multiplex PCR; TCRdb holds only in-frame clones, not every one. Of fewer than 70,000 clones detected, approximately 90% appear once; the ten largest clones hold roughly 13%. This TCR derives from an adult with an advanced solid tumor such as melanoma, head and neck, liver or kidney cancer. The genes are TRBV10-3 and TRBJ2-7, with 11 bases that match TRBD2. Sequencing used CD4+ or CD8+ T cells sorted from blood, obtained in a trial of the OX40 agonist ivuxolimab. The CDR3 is CAISESLAGVYEQYF. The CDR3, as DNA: TGTGCCATCAGTGAGTCACTAGCGGGAGTGTACGAGCAGTACTTC.